The 9 T cell receptor beta chains given below trace back to one sample, sequenced in a study of blood T cell repertoires in COVID-19. Here immunoSEQ multiplex PCR was the method, and the copy in TCRdb shows in-frame clones only, minus some. The repertoire has some 140,000 clones, approximately 80% of them found once; the top ten carry 9.2%. Sequences were obtained from PBMCs or T cells enriched from blood (not recorded which). The receptors were sampled from a middle-aged man who had recovered from COVID-19.

The rearrangement joins TRBV7-2 to TRBJ1-1; 7 nucleotides line up with TRBD1. Germline V gene data show CDR1 as SGHTA and CDR2 as FQGNSA. There are 14 residues in the CDR3. Trimming cost V 4 bases and J 1 base; bases outside gene matches: 3. The CDR3 here is CASSWTGTNTEAFF. The CDR3 nucleotides read TGTGCCAGCAGCTGGACAGGCACGAACACTGAAGCTTTCTTT.

The rearrangement uses TRBV30 and TRBJ2-1; tentatively, D is TRBD1 (5 bases). Deletions cut 5 bases from V and 5 bases from J, with 16 bases between. Looked up from germline, CDR1 is GTSNPN and CDR2 is SVGIG (reference sequence). CDR3 length: 14 residues. CDR3 protein: CAWSKQGINNEQFF. CDR3 sequence (DNA): TGTGCCTGGTCAAAGCAGGGAATTAACAATGAGCAGTTCTTC. The variable domain in full, with the rest retrieved from reference TRBV30 and TRBJ2-1, is SQTIHQWPATLVQPVGSPLSLECTVEGTSNPNLYWYRQAAGRGLQLLFYSVGIGQISSEVPQNLSASRPQDRQFILSSKKLLLSDSGFYLCAWSKQGINNEQFFGPGTRLTVL.

This chain uses TRBV28 with TRBJ2-7; 7 bases are shared with TRBD2. V shed 3 bases and J 2 bases; nucleotides not matched to a gene: 4. The V gene's germline CDR1 is MDHEN and CDR2 SYDVKM. The CDR3 consists of 14 residues. CDR3 DNA sequence: TGTGCCAGCAGTTTTGGGAGGGAAACCTACGAGCAGTACTTC. Translated: CASSFGRETYEQYF. Variable domain in full (rest from reference TRBV28 and TRBJ2-7): DVKVTQSSRYLVKRTGEKVFLECVQDMDHENMFWYRQDPGLGLRLIYFSYDVKMKEKGDIPEGYSVSREKKERFSLILESASTNQTSMYLCASSFGRETYEQYFGPGTRLTVT.

The chain recombines TRBV11-2 with TRBJ1-2; D is unresolved. The ends were cut back, 1 base at V and 8 bases at J, with 8 bases in the middle. CDR3 length: 12 residues. Germline lookup yields CDR1 SGHAT and CDR2 FQNNGV. The CDR3, as DNA: TGTGCCAGCAGCTTAGGAGGAGGAGGCTACACCTTC. This translates into CASSLGGGGYTF. The variable domain in full, completed from reference TRBV11-2 and TRBJ1-2, reads EAGVAQSPRYKIIEKRQSVAFWCNPISGHATLYWYQQILGQGPKLLIQFQNNGVVDDSQLPKDRFSAERLKGVDSTLKIQPAKLEDSAVYLCASSLGGGGYTFGSGTRLTVV.

This chain connects TRBV6-2 or TRBV6-3 to TRBJ1-5; D might be TRBD1 (6 bases). CDR1 is MNHEY and CDR2 is SVGEGT in the germline V gene. Trimming took 2 bases from V and 2 from J, leaving 10 bases between them. The CDR3 extends over 15 amino acids. This CDR3 reads CASSYGQGRNQPQHF. CDR3 sequence (DNA): TGTGCCAGCAGTTACGGTCAGGGGCGCAATCAGCCCCAGCATTTT.

In this sample, this clone turned up many times. The chain couples TRBV6-5 to TRBJ1-2; TRBD1 matches 8 bases. CDR1 is MNHEY and CDR2 is SVGAGI in the germline V gene. The CDR3 covers 15 residues. With V trimmed by 6 bases and J by 7 bases, 13 bases remained unmatched. CDR3 in DNA: TGTGCCAGCAGACCTACCATGACAGGGGAGGCTGGCTACACCTTC. Its protein is CASRPTMTGEAGYTF.

This clone was seen more than once but under ten times. The rearrangement joins TRBV7-2 to TRBJ1-2; 7 nucleotides agree with TRBD1. Germline V gene sequence: CDR1 SGHTA, CDR2 FQGNSA. CDR3 length: 13 amino acids. The ends lost 4 bases at V and 6 bases at J; junction bases unmatched: 5. CDR3: CASSSSQGNGYTF. The CDR3 bases are TGTGCCAGCAGCTCATCACAGGGGAATGGCTACACCTTC.

J is TRBJ2-1 and V is TRBV5-1, with 14 bases lining up with TRBD2. Germline loops: CDR1 SGHRS, CDR2 YFSETQ. Trimming took 7 bases from V and 7 from J; bases not matched to a gene: 7. This CDR3 contains 15 residues. The CDR3 DNA is TGCGCCAGCCTCGGACTAGCGGGGGGAAGTAATGAGCAGTTCTTC. This encodes CASLGLAGGSNEQFF.

The J gene is TRBJ1-6, the V gene TRBV11-2, with D tentatively TRBD1 (5 bases). CDR1 and CDR2 from the germline V gene are SGHAT and FQNNGV. V was trimmed by 8 bases and J by 5 bases, leaving 13 bases between them. CDR3 length: 14 amino acids. The CDR3 coding sequence is TGTGCCAGCCGACAGTTTTTGAATAATTCACCCCTCCACTTT. The encoded protein is CASRQFLNNSPLHF.